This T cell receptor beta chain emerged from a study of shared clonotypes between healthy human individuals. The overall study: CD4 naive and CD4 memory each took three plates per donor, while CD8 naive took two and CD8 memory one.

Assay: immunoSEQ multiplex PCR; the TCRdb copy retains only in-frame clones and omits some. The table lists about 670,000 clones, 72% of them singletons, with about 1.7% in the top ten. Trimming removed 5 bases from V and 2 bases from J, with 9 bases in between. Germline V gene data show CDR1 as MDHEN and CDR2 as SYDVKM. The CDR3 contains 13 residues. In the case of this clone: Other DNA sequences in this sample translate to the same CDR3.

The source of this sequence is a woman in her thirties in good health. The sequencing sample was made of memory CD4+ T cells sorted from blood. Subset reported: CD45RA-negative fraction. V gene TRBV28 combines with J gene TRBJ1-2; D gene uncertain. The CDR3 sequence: CASSRGLNYGYTF. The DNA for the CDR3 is TGTGCCAGCAGTCGAGGCTTAAACTATGGCTACACCTTC.